This section outlines one TCR beta chain sequence together with its context. It has no known antigen specificity. The record has no base qualities; no much larger clone is one base away. This sample was taken from a study of cytomegalovirus exposure and HLA in healthy donors (dated 2017 in TCRdb). General notes on the study: In an earlier analysis of 550 to 750 of the donors, around 290 Gb of sequence data and 90 million to 120 million unique TCR beta sequences from roughly 180 million T cells were reported. In addition to the first cohort of 650 to 800 subjects, a separate validation cohort of 120 different subjects was used. The study was designed to test whether signatures of past pathogen exposure could be identified by cataloging public T cell receptors. Typing coverage varied by locus: about 620-630 donors for A, B, C, DRB1 and DQB1; roughly 520 for DQA1; around 570 for DPA1; approximately 490 for DPB1. In the later analysis, no new phenotypic data were used to find candidate immune exposures; instead, reliance was placed on TCR beta sequences and their occurrence across donors. The study used immunosequencing to profile the T cell repertoires of some 600 subjects and linked those repertoires to cytomegalovirus serostatus. An early release that covered 500 to 800 HLA-typed donors contained approximately 300 gigabases of sequencing data and around 80 million unique TCR sequences. In a later analysis, previously published TCR beta repertoires from more than 500 donors were re-analyzed and high-resolution HLA genotyping was added so that TCR occurrence patterns could be studied. Roughly 5 DR-DQ haplotypes were treated as single units for association and clustering because of strong linkage in the cohort. The genetic ancestry cluster associated with self-reported Caucasian donors included 81% of the 398 genotyped donors. Both class I and class II loci were covered by HLA typing, at four-digit resolution. Donor age, sex, ethnicity and CMV serostatus were compiled together with the repertoire data. Among around 400 genotyped donors of the cohort, an average of around 250,000 unique TCR beta nucleotide sequences was sequenced per donor, of which approximately 18% were non-productive. To predict cytomegalovirus infection status, the study combined high-throughput TCR immunosequencing, statistical association of individual TCRs with disease status, and machine learning. Genome-wide SNP genotypes for about three fifths of the roughly 670 donors were used in a later genetic analysis, which treated that subset as a discovery cohort. To decide whether each TCR beta V gene segment behaved as functional or pseudogenic, an earlier analysis of some 600 of the donors relied on high-throughput TCR beta sequencing. All discovery cohort repertoires had been generated on a single sequencing platform. On the study overall, not on this receptor specifically: For the cohort, immune exposure information was limited to CMV serostatus. Most TCR sequences were observed very rarely across donors, whereas some public TCRs were present in many individuals. According to a later genetic analysis, donors in an Asian-associated ancestry cluster had fewer N-insertions in productive TCRs than the approximately 700-donor mean. Because HLA typing was unavailable for some donors at each locus, only the typed subset was used in association tests. A further reported finding was that TCR beta sequences accurately predicted the HLA-A and HLA-B alleles for most subjects in the first cohort. This cohort had only TCR beta chains sequenced, and the lack of alpha or paired-chain data limited which features could be detected. In an earlier analysis of some 550 of the donors, most TCR beta V segments were observed in productive rearrangements about 87% or about 30% of the time, broadly matching IMGT annotations. In a later analysis, more than 15,000 TCR beta sequences were associated with specific HLA alleles at a false discovery rate of 0.05. A later genetic analysis associated a missense DCLRE1C variant with V-gene and J-gene trimming of TCR beta chains, and an independent cohort replicated the association. The authors suggested that the approach could potentially be extended to other disease states and immunological phenotypes. In vitro tests confirmed that a few of the cytomegalovirus-associated TCR beta chains recognize cytomegalovirus antigens. Compared with equally common non-associated chains, HLA-associated TCR beta chains in a later analysis were more clonally expanded and had lower generation probabilities. Linkage disequilibrium might explain the correlated functional status among segregating V segments, but an unknown experimental factor could not be excluded. The study listed 150 to 200 TCR beta chains as associated with cytomegalovirus. The presence/absence analyses assumed that sequencing depth was roughly uniform across donors, and that assumption may not be true. The classifier was reported to diagnose cytomegalovirus status with high specificity and sensitivity in both the original cohort and the validation cohort. When HLA alleles, especially DR and DQ, strongly co-occurred, attributing TCR associations to individual alleles was difficult. According to a later analysis, most CMV-associated TCR beta chains appeared to be HLA-restricted, and the HLA associations seemed to be driven largely by CMV exposure. A later analysis reported that several top co-occurrence clusters appeared linked to parvovirus B19, influenza, CMV and Epstein-Barr virus. In a later analysis, TCR association rates were found to vary across HLA loci, with the most associated TCRs seen for DRB1 alleles and the fewest for HLA-C alleles. The earlier analysis of about 600 of the donors excluded 15 to 20 rarely observed V segments, including chromosome 9 orphons, because counts were too low. The sequencing pipeline was judged likely to have produced a cluster of highly shared sequence variants as a technical artifact.

Receptor amplification or capture employed the immunoSEQ multiplex PCR assay. A mixture of 60 forward primers for TCR Vbeta segments and 13 reverse primers for TCR Jbeta segments was used in the multiplex PCR. The CDR3 region of rearranged TCR beta genes was amplified from genomic DNA with a multiplex PCR assay. The amplified TCR beta libraries were sequenced on the Illumina HiSeq System as 87-base-pair reads. Per the original workflow: A later analysis counted about 80 million unique TCR beta chains across the 550 to 800 repertoires, and around 12 million of these chains were shared by at least two donors. To remove PCR and sequencing errors, raw reads were error-corrected and collapsed into unique sequences using a nearest-neighbor algorithm that merged closely related sequences. CDR3 sequences were aligned to IMGT reference sequences to assign V, D and J gene segments. For a sequence to be retained, at least a six-nucleotide match to both a V gene segment and a J gene segment was required. A rearrangement counted as productive if the CDR3 had no stop codons and remained in frame with V and J, and every other rearrangement counted as non-productive. CDR3 was defined according to IMGT convention as the region running from the second conserved V-encoded cysteine to the conserved J-encoded phenylalanine. The earlier analysis of 550 to 650 of the donors excluded any sequence lacking an unambiguous match to a single V gene segment. In an earlier analysis of a few hundred of the donors, V segments were called functional above 56.7% productive rearrangements and were called segregating when the between-donor standard deviation exceeded 5%. A statistical classification framework was built for diagnosing cytomegalovirus status from the catalog of TCR beta chain sequences. In a later analysis, TCR nucleotide sequences were compared against IMGT/GENE-DB human TR gene sequences so that V and J genes could be assigned. A later analysis assigned CDR3 sequences and most-parsimonious VDJ recombination scenarios with the TCRdist pipeline. A later analysis defined each TCR beta chain by its CDR3 amino acid sequence plus V-gene family, and excluded reads lacking a unique V-gene family. A later analysis removed 450 to 600 highly shared, low-generation-probability nucleotide sequences to deal with suspected cross-contamination and a sequencing artifact. For each public chain, a later analysis derived a clonal expansion index from normalized ranks of inferred template counts within each repertoire. Generation probabilities in a later analysis came from a VDJ recombination model fitted to out-of-frame rearrangements, and those results were checked against IGoR. In a later analysis, TCR-TCR, TCR-HLA and TCR-CMV co-occurrence was scored with hypergeometric tests, and a repertoire-size bias correction was applied to TCR pairs. To estimate false discovery rates, a later analysis permuted the HLA or CMV assignments 20 times. In a later analysis, co-occurring TCRs were grouped with DBSCAN, and TCRdist sequence similarity was added when clustering was performed within HLA-allele-positive subsets. Co-occurrence clustering excluded repertoires with fewer than 30,000 or more than 120,000 public chains, plus five with anomalous nucleotide sharing. This immuneACCESS table, as held by TCRdb, lists in-frame sequences with V and J called but not all clones. Of the missing ones, under half trace to an unresolved V gene in checked studies; the others have no known cause. The D gene and trimming were derived from the DNA, and the V and J assignments and clone size from that table. Recorded for this sample are 20,000 to 30,000 clones; about two thirds of them occurred a single time. Jointly, the top ten make up 4% to 5.5% of the sample.

The cohort consisted of approximately 690 healthy bone marrow donors. At the time of sampling, all cohort members were nominally healthy, though unrecorded immune exposures were likely present. The donor was CMV seronegative and belonged to the group of roughly 330 seronegative cohort members. Every donor gave a peripheral blood sample, and the peripheral blood mononuclear cells from that sample were used for TCR beta sequencing. The Qiagen DNeasy Blood Extraction Kit was used to extract genomic DNA from the blood cell samples. Material for sequencing was PBMCs. The clonotype was recovered from a woman between 45 and 65 years old in good health and CMV-seronegative.

CDR3 protein: CASSLGGGFYTEAFF. The DNA sequence follows: TGTGCCAGCAGCTTAGGGGGAGGCTTTTACACTGAAGCTTTCTTT. This receptor chain uses TRBV7-9 and TRBJ1-1; confidence is insufficient to name the D gene. Based on the germline V gene (reference sequence), the CDR1 and CDR2 sequences are SEHNR and FQNEAQ. V was cut back by 1 base and J by 3 bases, leaving a gap of 12 bases between them. From cysteine to phenylalanine, the CDR3 is 15 amino acids long. The DNA shown is the 45-base CDR3, in frame from base 1.